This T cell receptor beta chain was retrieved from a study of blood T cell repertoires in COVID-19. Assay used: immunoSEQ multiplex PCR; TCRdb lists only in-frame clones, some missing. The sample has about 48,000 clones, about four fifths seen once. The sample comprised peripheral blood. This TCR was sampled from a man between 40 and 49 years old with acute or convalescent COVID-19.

CDR3 protein: CASSAPDLGGTEAFF. As DNA, the CDR3 is TGTGCCAGCAGCGCCCCGGATTTGGGGGGCACTGAAGCTTTCTTT. The chain uses TRBV9 and TRBJ1-1; tentatively, D is TRBD1 (5 bases). The CDR3 contains 15 residues. V was cut by 3 bases and J by 4 bases, with 16 bases left in between. Germline lookup yields CDR1 SGDLS and CDR2 YYNGEE.